This T cell receptor (beta chain) originates from a study of cytomegalovirus exposure and HLA in healthy donors. In the PCR, 60 Vbeta and 13 Jbeta primers were used. Per the study methods: Per a later analysis, the number of unique TCR beta chains was roughly 87 million, of which 9 million to 14 million were shared. The method was immunoSEQ multiplex PCR; TCRdb's version includes in-frame clones alone and lacks a portion of them. That table is the source of V, J and clone size, and D and trimming were worked out from the DNA. This sample has roughly 140,000 clones, with 60% to 80% found just once. Study findings and constraints: Data from an earlier analysis indicated that most TCR beta V segments were productive either about 87% or about 30% of the time.

The germline V gene has CDR1 SGHVS and CDR2 FQNEAQ. V lost 1 base, J lost 1 base, and 15 bases lay in between. The CDR3 is made up of 17 amino acids. As to this clone: The target antigen is unknown.

The sequence was collected from a male donor in good health and CMV-seronegative. V usage is TRBV7-8 and J usage is TRBJ2-3, with D possibly being TRBD2 (7 bases). Sequences were obtained from PBMCs. The CDR3 bases are TGTGCCAGCAGCTTAGACGGTGCGGGGGCCCGCACAGATACGCAGTATTTT. It is translated as CASSLDGAGARTDTQYF.